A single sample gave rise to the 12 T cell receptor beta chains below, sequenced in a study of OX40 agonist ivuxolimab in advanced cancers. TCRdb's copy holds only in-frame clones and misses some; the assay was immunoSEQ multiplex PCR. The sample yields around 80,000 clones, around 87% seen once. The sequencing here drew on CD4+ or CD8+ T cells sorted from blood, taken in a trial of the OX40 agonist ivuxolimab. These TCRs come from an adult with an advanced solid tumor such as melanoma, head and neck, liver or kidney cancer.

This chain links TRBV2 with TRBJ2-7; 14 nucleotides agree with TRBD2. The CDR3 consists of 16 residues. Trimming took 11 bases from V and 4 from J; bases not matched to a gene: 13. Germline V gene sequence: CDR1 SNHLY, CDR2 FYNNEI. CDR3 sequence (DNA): TGTGCCGGCGCGACTAGCGGGGGGGGTCCCGGGTACGAGCAGTACTTC. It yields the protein CAGATSGGGPGYEQYF.

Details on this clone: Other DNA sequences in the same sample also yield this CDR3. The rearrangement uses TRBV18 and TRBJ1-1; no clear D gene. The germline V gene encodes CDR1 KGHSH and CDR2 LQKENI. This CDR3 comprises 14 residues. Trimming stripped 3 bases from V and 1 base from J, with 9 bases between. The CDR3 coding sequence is TGTGCCAGCTCACCGAGGGATGGGAACACTGAAGCTTTCTTT. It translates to CASSPRDGNTEAFF.

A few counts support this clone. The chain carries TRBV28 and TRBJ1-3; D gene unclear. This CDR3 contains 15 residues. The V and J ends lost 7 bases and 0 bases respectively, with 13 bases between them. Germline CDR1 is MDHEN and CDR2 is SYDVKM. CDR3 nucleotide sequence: TGTGCCAGCAAGCAGACGGCGAGCTCTGGAAACACCATATATTTT. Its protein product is CASKQTASSGNTIYF. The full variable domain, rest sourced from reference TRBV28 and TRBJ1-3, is DVKVTQSSRYLVKRTGEKVFLECVQDMDHENMFWYRQDPGLGLRLIYFSYDVKMKEKGDIPEGYSVSREKKERFSLILESASTNQTSMYLCASKQTASSGNTIYFGEGSWLTVV.

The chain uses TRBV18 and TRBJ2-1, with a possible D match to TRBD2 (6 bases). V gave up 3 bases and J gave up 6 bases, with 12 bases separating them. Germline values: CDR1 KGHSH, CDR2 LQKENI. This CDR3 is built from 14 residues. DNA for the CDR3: TGTGCCAGCTCACCGCTGGACGGGGGCAATGAGCAGTTCTTC. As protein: CASSPLDGGNEQFF.

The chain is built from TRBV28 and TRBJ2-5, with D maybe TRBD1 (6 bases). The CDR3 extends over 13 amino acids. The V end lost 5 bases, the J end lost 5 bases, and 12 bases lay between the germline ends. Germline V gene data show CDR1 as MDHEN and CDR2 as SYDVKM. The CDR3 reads CASSTTGTETQYF. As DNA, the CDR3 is TGTGCCAGCAGTACCACAGGGACGGAGACCCAGTACTTC.

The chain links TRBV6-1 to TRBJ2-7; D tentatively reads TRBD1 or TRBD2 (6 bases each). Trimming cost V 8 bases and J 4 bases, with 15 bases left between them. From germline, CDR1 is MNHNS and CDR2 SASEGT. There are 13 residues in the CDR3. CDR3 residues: CASSRGPVYEQYV. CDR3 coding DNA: TGTGCCAGCTCCCGGGGGCCTGTATACGAGCAGTACGTC.

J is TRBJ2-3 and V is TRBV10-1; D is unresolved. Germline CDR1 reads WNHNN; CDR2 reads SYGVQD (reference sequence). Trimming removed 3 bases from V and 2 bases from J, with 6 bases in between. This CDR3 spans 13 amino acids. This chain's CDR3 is CASSETATDTQYF. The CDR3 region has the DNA TGCGCCAGCAGTGAAACAGCCACAGATACGCAGTATTTT.

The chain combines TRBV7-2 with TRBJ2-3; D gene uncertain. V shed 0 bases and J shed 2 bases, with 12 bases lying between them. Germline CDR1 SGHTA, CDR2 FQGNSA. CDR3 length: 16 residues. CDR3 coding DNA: TGTGCCAGCAGCTTAGCCGACTCTTCCACCACAGATACGCAGTATTTT. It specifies CASSLADSSTTDTQYF.

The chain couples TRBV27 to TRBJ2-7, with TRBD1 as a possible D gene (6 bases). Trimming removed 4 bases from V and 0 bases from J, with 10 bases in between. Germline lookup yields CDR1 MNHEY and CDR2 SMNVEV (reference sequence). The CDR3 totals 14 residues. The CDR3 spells CASSSEDSSYEQYF. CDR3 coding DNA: TGTGCCAGCAGTTCGGAGGACAGCTCCTACGAGCAGTACTTC.

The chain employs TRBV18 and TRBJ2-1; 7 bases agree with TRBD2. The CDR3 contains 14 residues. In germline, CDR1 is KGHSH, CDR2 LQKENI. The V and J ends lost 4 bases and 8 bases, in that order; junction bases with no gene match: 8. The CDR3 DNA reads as TGTGCCAGCTCACACCCGACTAGCCGCGATGAGCAGTTCTTC. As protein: CASSHPTSRDEQFF.

CDR3 bases: TGTGCCAGCAGCTTAGTAGGGATTGGGAACACTGAAGCTTTCTTT. Translation gives CASSLVGIGNTEAFF. The chain employs TRBV7-2 and TRBJ1-1; D remains unclear. The CDR3 is made up of 15 amino acids. Germline V gives CDR1 SGHTA, CDR2 FQGNSA. Trimming took 1 base from V and 1 from J, leaving 10 bases between them.

As DNA, the CDR3 is TGTGCCAGCTCACCACGGGGACCTCAAAGGTCGAACACCGGGGAGCTGTTTTTT. This translates into CASSPRGPQRSNTGELFF. The J gene is TRBJ2-2, the V gene TRBV18; D possibly uses TRBD1 or TRBD2 (5 bases each). Germline lookup yields CDR1 KGHSH and CDR2 LQKENI. This CDR3 comprises 18 residues. Trimming stripped 1 base from V and 0 bases from J, with 15 bases between.